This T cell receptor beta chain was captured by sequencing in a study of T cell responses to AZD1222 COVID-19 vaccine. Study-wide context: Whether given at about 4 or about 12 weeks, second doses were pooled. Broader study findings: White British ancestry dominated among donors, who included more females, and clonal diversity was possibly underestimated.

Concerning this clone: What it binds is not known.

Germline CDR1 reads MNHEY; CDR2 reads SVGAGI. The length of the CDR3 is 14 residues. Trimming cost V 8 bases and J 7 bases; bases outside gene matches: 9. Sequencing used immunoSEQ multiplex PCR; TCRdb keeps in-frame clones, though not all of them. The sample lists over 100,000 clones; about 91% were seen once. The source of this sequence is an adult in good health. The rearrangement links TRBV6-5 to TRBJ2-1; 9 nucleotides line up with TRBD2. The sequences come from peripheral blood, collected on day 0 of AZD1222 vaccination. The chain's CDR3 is CASSLTSGPNEQFF. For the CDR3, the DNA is TGTGCCAGCTCCCTGACTAGCGGCCCAAATGAGCAGTTCTTC.